What follows are 30 T cell receptor beta chains derived from one specimen sequenced in a study of shared clonotypes between healthy human individuals. Generated by immunoSEQ multiplex PCR, the TCRdb table keeps only in-frame clones and is missing some. The table shows about 660,000 clones, with roughly 70% occurring only once. Sequences were obtained from memory CD4+ T cells sorted from blood. Sample subset: CD45RA-negative fraction. The receptors shown here come from a woman aged 25 to 39 in good health.

The J gene is TRBJ2-5, the V gene TRBV7-2; tentatively, D is TRBD2 (7 bases). CDR1 is SGHTA and CDR2 is FQGNSA in the germline V gene. V was cut by 5 bases and J by 4 bases, with 14 bases left in between. This CDR3 has 14 amino acids. The DNA for the CDR3 is TGTGCCAGCAGCCGGGGAGGGGGTCGAGAGACCCAGTACTTC. Protein: CASSRGGGRETQYF.

The V and J genes are TRBV5-4 and TRBJ2-7, with 7 bases that match TRBD2. Per germline, CDR1 SGHNT and CDR2 YYREEE (reference sequence). V dropped 3 bases and J dropped 1; count of bases not matched to a gene: 10. The CDR3 consists of 16 residues. This CDR3 reads CASSSGASSGSYEQYF. CDR3 DNA sequence: TGTGCCAGCAGCTCCGGAGCGTCTAGCGGTTCCTACGAGCAGTACTTC.

This clone was found a few times. The rearrangement links TRBV5-1 to TRBJ2-6; D is uncertain. The CDR3 consists of 15 residues. The ends were cut back, 4 bases at V and 0 bases at J, with 8 bases in the middle. CDR1 is SGHRS and CDR2 is YFSETQ in the germline V gene. As DNA, the CDR3 is TGCGCCAGCAGCCAGATGAGCTCTGGGGCCAACGTCCTGACTTTC. It specifies CASSQMSSGANVLTF.

This chain uses TRBV5-1 with TRBJ2-4, with D perhaps TRBD1 (5 bases). V was cut by 0 bases and J by 8 bases, with 12 bases left in between. This CDR3 has 14 residues. Germline CDR1 reads SGHRS; CDR2 reads YFSETQ. The CDR3 loop is CASSLDKGVDIQYF. CDR3 in DNA: TGCGCCAGCAGCTTGGACAAAGGGGTAGACATTCAGTACTTC.

This chain connects TRBV6-1 to TRBJ1-5, with D unresolved. The germline gives CDR1 MNHNS, CDR2 SASEGT. CDR3 size: 13 residues. Trimming cost V 5 bases and J 7 bases, with 12 bases left between them. CDR3 amino acids: CASSPTTRQPQHF. The CDR3 DNA reads as TGTGCCAGCAGTCCTACGACACGCCAGCCCCAGCATTTT.

The chain uses TRBV6-1 and TRBJ2-5; 8 positions agree with TRBD2. The junction had 6 bases not matched to a gene; V was cut back by 6 bases and J by 3 bases. The CDR3 consists of 14 residues. In germline, CDR1 is MNHNS, CDR2 SASEGT. The CDR3 sequence is CASSQQAGEETQYF. The CDR3 DNA reads TGTGCCAGCAGCCAACAAGCGGGAGAAGAGACCCAGTACTTC.

The CDR3: CASSDPQTVTYEQYF. DNA of the CDR3: TGTGCCAGCAGTGACCCTCAAACAGTAACCTACGAGCAGTACTTC. The rearrangement uses TRBV6-4 and TRBJ2-7; D is unclear. The V gene lost 2 bases and the J gene lost 2 bases, with 13 bases spanning the gap. The V gene's germline CDR1 is MRHNA and CDR2 SNTAGT. The CDR3 consists of 15 residues.

The V gene is TRBV11-2, the J gene TRBJ1-4; D unclear. V lost 6 bases and J 2 bases, leaving 10 bases between the germline ends. CDR3 length equals 14 residues. Germline V gene lookup returns CDR1 SGHAT and CDR2 FQNNGV. CDR3 residues: CASSPAKTNEKLFF. CDR3 DNA: TGTGCCAGCAGTCCCGCAAAGACTAATGAAAAACTGTTTTTT.

This clone turned up a few times. The genes are TRBV27 and TRBJ2-3; 8 positions match TRBD2. The J segment lost 0 bases and the V segment lost 3 bases, leaving 8 bases of the junction unmatched. This CDR3 spans 17 amino acids. Germline V gene sequence: CDR1 MNHEY, CDR2 SMNVEV (reference sequence). The CDR3 region is CASSLVWREDSTDTQYF. The CDR3 nucleotides are TGTGCCAGCAGTTTGGTGTGGCGGGAGGATAGCACAGATACGCAGTATTTT.

The rearrangement joins TRBV5-1 to TRBJ2-3; 13 bases map to TRBD2. The CDR3 consists of 15 residues. The germline CDR1 and CDR2 sequences are SGHRS and YFSETQ. Trimming took 3 bases from V and 3 from J; bases not matched to a gene: 1. CDR3 loop: CASSSGLAGTDTQYF. DNA for the CDR3: TGCGCCAGCAGCTCGGGACTAGCGGGAACAGATACGCAGTATTTT.

The rearrangement joins TRBV27 to TRBJ2-1, with D perhaps assigned TRBD1 or TRBD2 (7 bases each). This CDR3 has 15 amino acids. V lost 5 bases and J lost 7, with 18 bases in between. Per germline, CDR1 MNHEY and CDR2 SMNVEV (reference sequence). This CDR3 reads CASSPGRGRGNEQFF. The CDR3 DNA follows: TGTGCCAGCAGTCCAGGGAGGGGGCGAGGGAATGAGCAGTTCTTC.

The chain links TRBV10-3 to TRBJ2-5; TRBD2 might be the D (7 bases). Trimming pared 4 bases from V and 4 bases from J, leaving 19 bases between. The CDR3 runs to 16 residues. Germline CDR1 and CDR2: ENHRY and SYGVKD. In DNA, the CDR3 is TGTGCCATCAGTGTTAAAGGGTCGGGGGGCAGAGAGACCCAGTACTTC. As protein: CAISVKGSGGRETQYF.

The V call is TRBV28, the J call TRBJ2-2; D might be TRBD1 (6 bases). Germline V gives CDR1 MDHEN, CDR2 SYDVKM. The CDR3 loop spans 15 amino acids. V lost 8 bases and J lost 6, with 19 bases in between. The CDR3 sequence: CASLNGPAGAGELFF. Written as DNA, the CDR3 is TGTGCCAGCCTAAACGGGCCAGCAGGGGCCGGGGAGCTGTTTTTT.

The V call is TRBV19, the J call TRBJ2-1; 12 positions match TRBD2. V lost 7 bases and J lost 9; bases outside the gene matches: 7. Germline values: CDR1 LNHDA, CDR2 SQIVND (reference sequence). The length of the CDR3 is 14 residues. The CDR3: CASTTSGSSGEQFF. DNA for the CDR3: TGTGCCAGTACGACTAGCGGGAGTTCGGGTGAGCAGTTCTTC. Filled out from reference TRBV19 and TRBJ2-1, the complete variable domain reads DGGITQSPKYLFRKEGQNVTLSCEQNLNHDAMYWYRQDPGQGLRLIYYSQIVNDFQKGDIAEGYSVSREKKESFPLTVTSAQKNPTAFYLCASTTSGSSGEQFFGPGTRLTVL.

The rearrangement uses TRBV5-3 and TRBJ1-6; D is unclear. TRBV5-3 is labeled an ORF, and its function is uncertain. V was trimmed by 3 bases and J by 7 bases, leaving 17 bases between them. The CDR3 has 16 amino acids. CDR3 amino acids: CARSSSRPKANSPLHF. The CDR3 nucleotides read TGTGCCAGAAGCTCGTCTCGACCGAAAGCGAATTCACCCCTCCACTTT.

As to this clone: The sample holds other DNA sequences that translate to the same CDR3. The chain recombines TRBV20-1 with TRBJ1-2; D may be TRBD1 (5 bases). The CDR3 is 11 amino acids. V lost 3 bases, J lost 5 bases, and 7 bases lay in between. The germline CDR1 and CDR2 sequences are DFQATT and SNEGSKA (reference sequence). The CDR3, as DNA: TGCAGTGCTAGGGAGGGGTATGGCTACACCTTC. Translated: CSAREGYGYTF.

CDR3 in DNA: TGTGCCAGCAGCCAGCCGGGACCGCTCTACGAGCAGTACTTC. It encodes CASSQPGPLYEQYF. V and J are TRBV7-9 and TRBJ2-7; D could derive from TRBD1 or TRBD2 (5 bases each). The CDR3 is made up of 14 amino acids. The germline V and J ends were trimmed by 5 bases and 3 bases, with 14 bases remaining between them. Germline CDR1 and CDR2: SEHNR and FQNEAQ (reference sequence).

The chain employs TRBV2 and TRBJ2-3; D perhaps matches TRBD1 (6 bases). V was cut by 8 bases and J by 1 base, with 13 bases left in between. Germline V CDR1 and CDR2: SNHLY, FYNNEI. The CDR3 runs to 14 residues. DNA of the CDR3: TGTGCCAGCGCCCCCCGGACAGGCACAGATACGCAGTATTTT. As protein: CASAPRTGTDTQYF.

To note about this clone: The germline gene is not matched at one end of the junction; a read error may be the cause. The gene calls are TRBV6-6 and TRBJ2-5; 8 nucleotides align to TRBD1. This CDR3 contains 15 residues. Germline V gene data show CDR1 as MNHNY and CDR2 as SVGAGI (reference sequence). The CDR3 loop is CASTYGRTGRETQYF. As DNA, the CDR3 is TGTGCCAGCACTTACGGCCGGACAGGGAGAGAGACCCAGTACTTC.

This rearrangement joins TRBV18 to TRBJ2-5; D is possibly TRBD1 (6 bases). CDR3 size: 15 residues. CDR1 is KGHSH and CDR2 is LQKENI in the germline V gene. V was shortened by 3 bases and J by 4 bases, with 15 bases between the two germline ends. Here the CDR3 reads CASSPSLGRGETQYF. CDR3 nucleotide sequence: TGTGCCAGCTCACCCTCCTTGGGCAGGGGAGAGACCCAGTACTTC.

This sequence joins TRBV5-1 and TRBJ2-7, with D tentatively TRBD2 (6 bases). The CDR3 is 13 residues long. CDR1 and CDR2 (germline): SGHRS, YFSETQ. V dropped 4 bases and J dropped 6 bases, with 14 bases sitting between them. The CDR3 sequence: CASSAFLGGEQYF. In nucleotides, the CDR3 is TGCGCCAGCAGCGCTTTTTTGGGGGGCGAGCAGTACTTC.

This clone showed up just a few times. The chain carries TRBV7-9 and TRBJ1-5; TRBD1 matches 9 bases. Germline trimming cut 8 bases from V and 5 bases from J; bases unmatched to any gene: 1. The germline CDR1 and CDR2 sequences are SEHNR and FQNEAQ (reference sequence). CDR3 size: 12 residues. The CDR3 DNA reads as TGTGCCAGCCGACAGGGGGATCAGCCCCAGCATTTT. Translated: CASRQGDQPQHF.

This clone was picked up many times. The chain uses TRBV19 and TRBJ2-2, with 9 nucleotides matching TRBD1. This CDR3 has 15 residues. Germline-derived CDR1 and CDR2 are LNHDA and SQIVND (reference sequence). Trimming at V came to 4 bases and at J to 5 bases, leaving 5 bases not matched to a gene. CDR3 nucleotides: TGTGCCAGTAGTACGGACAGGGGATTGACCGGGGAGCTGTTTTTT. This translates into CASSTDRGLTGELFF.

The chain couples TRBV5-4 to TRBJ2-1; the D is unclear. The CDR3 is 15 amino acids. Germline CDR1 and CDR2: SGHNT and YYREEE (reference sequence). Trimming left V 1 base short and J 4 bases short, with 12 bases between. The CDR3 DNA reads TGTGCCAGCAGCTTGTCTCGACCACTGTACAATGAGCAGTTCTTC. This translates into CASSLSRPLYNEQFF.

There are many counts of this clone. J is TRBJ2-1 and V is TRBV25-1; the match to TRBD1 covers 9 bases. J lost 2 bases, V lost 3 bases, and 11 bases had no gene match. The CDR3 spans 18 residues. Germline V CDR1 and CDR2: MGHDK, SYGVNS. In nucleotides, the CDR3 is TGTGCCAGCAGTGACTCAAATGGGGACAGGGTACCCTACAATGAGCAGTTCTTC. This sequence encodes CASSDSNGDRVPYNEQFF.

The V gene is TRBV30, the J gene TRBJ2-3; 8 bases agree with TRBD1. CDR3 length: 12 residues. Germline V gives CDR1 GTSNPN, CDR2 SVGIG (reference sequence). The V gene end was trimmed by 4 bases and the J gene end by 7 bases; junction bases not matched to a gene: 4. The CDR3, as DNA: TGTGCCTGGACTGGACAGGGTAATACGCAGTATTTT. The encoded protein is CAWTGQGNTQYF. Looking up the rest from reference TRBV30 and TRBJ2-3 gives the full variable domain: SQTIHQWPATLVQPVGSPLSLECTVEGTSNPNLYWYRQAAGRGLQLLFYSVGIGQISSEVPQNLSASRPQDRQFILSSKKLLLSDSGFYLCAWTGQGNTQYFGPGTRLTVL.

This sequence joins TRBV19 and TRBJ2-5, with D uncertain. The germline V gene encodes CDR1 LNHDA and CDR2 SQIVND (reference sequence). CDR3 length equals 12 residues. Between the trimmed V and J ends, which lost 0 bases and 2 bases, there was a span of 1 base. The CDR3 bases are TGTGCCAGTAGTATAGATCAAGAGACCCAGTACTTC. Amino acids: CASSIDQETQYF. The full variable domain, its missing parts supplied by reference TRBV19 and TRBJ2-5, is DGGITQSPKYLFRKEGQNVTLSCEQNLNHDAMYWYRQDPGQGLRLIYYSQIVNDFQKGDIAEGYSVSREKKESFPLTVTSAQKNPTAFYLCASSIDQETQYFGPGTRLLVL.

This clone has a single count. The gene calls are TRBV5-4 and TRBJ2-3; possibly TRBD1 for D (7 bases). Germline CDR1 is SGHNT and CDR2 is YYREEE (reference sequence). This CDR3 is built from 15 residues. Trimming shortened V by 4 bases and J by 2 bases, and 14 bases separated the two germline ends. This CDR3 is CASSVGGQITDTQYF. The DNA of the CDR3 is TGTGCCAGCAGCGTGGGGGGACAGATCACAGATACGCAGTATTTT.

V usage is TRBV27 and J usage is TRBJ1-2, with D perhaps matching TRBD1 (5 bases). CDR1 is MNHEY and CDR2 is SMNVEV in the germline V gene (reference sequence). Trimming took 4 bases from V and 8 from J, leaving 14 bases between them. The CDR3 is made up of 13 amino acids. CDR3 DNA: TGTGCCAGCAGTTACGACGGGACCTTGGGCTACACCTTC. Translated, it gives CASSYDGTLGYTF.

The V and J genes are TRBV19 and TRBJ2-4; D is tentatively TRBD1 or TRBD2 (5 bases each). CDR1 LNHDA and CDR2 SQIVND come from the germline V gene (reference sequence). CDR3 length equals 16 residues. V was trimmed by 2 bases and J by 0 bases, leaving 11 bases between them. The CDR3 protein is CASSIQGGLAKNIQYF. DNA of the CDR3: TGTGCCAGTAGTATACAGGGTGGACTAGCCAAAAACATTCAGTACTTC.